One and the same sample provided the 21 T cell receptor beta chains below, sequenced in a study of blood T cell repertoires in COVID-19. TCRdb's table, derived via immunoSEQ multiplex PCR, lists solely in-frame clones and lacks some. The sample has 200,000 to 300,000 clones, approximately 84% seen once. Material for sequencing was peripheral blood. These receptors originate from a woman aged 80 or over with acute or convalescent COVID-19.

This chain connects TRBV5-1 to TRBJ2-3; 9 bases align to TRBD2. The germline CDR1 and CDR2 sequences are SGHRS and YFSETQ. Trimming took 4 bases from V and 4 from J; bases not matched to a gene: 10. This CDR3 comprises 16 residues. The CDR3 bases are TGCGCCAGCAGCCCCGGGGTTAGCGGGGGCGCAGATACGCAGTATTTT. This encodes CASSPGVSGGADTQYF.

In its sample, this clone was seen once. The rearrangement joins TRBV13 to TRBJ2-3, with 15 positions matching TRBD2. The germline V gene encodes CDR1 PRHDT and CDR2 FYEKMQ (reference sequence). V lost 4 bases, J lost 0 bases, and 8 bases stayed unmatched. The CDR3 loop spans 19 amino acids. CDR3 amino acids: CASSSRGLAGGISTDTQYF. Written as DNA, the CDR3 is TGTGCCAGCAGCTCCCGGGGACTAGCGGGGGGCATAAGCACAGATACGCAGTATTTT.

This chain links TRBV19 with TRBJ1-5, with D perhaps matching TRBD1 (5 bases). The ends were cut back, 9 bases at V and 4 bases at J, with 22 bases in the middle. Germline V gene lookup returns CDR1 LNHDA and CDR2 SQIVND (reference sequence). This CDR3 region has 16 residues. The chain's CDR3 is CASQDHAGRANQPQHF. The CDR3 DNA is TGTGCCAGCCAAGACCACGCAGGCAGGGCAAATCAGCCCCAGCATTTT. The full variable domain, completed using reference TRBV19 and TRBJ1-5, is DGGITQSPKYLFRKEGQNVTLSCEQNLNHDAMYWYRQDPGQGLRLIYYSQIVNDFQKGDIAEGYSVSREKKESFPLTVTSAQKNPTAFYLCASQDHAGRANQPQHFGDGTRLSIL.

The rearrangement joins TRBV29-1 to TRBJ1-2; D remains ambiguous. Looked up from germline, CDR1 is SQVTM and CDR2 is ANQGSEA. The CDR3 runs 12 residues. Trimming took 4 bases from V and 5 from J, leaving 11 bases between them. This CDR3 reads CSVGGLGYGYTF. In DNA form, the CDR3 reads TGCAGCGTTGGTGGACTCGGATATGGCTACACCTTC.

This clone was seen only a few times. This chain links TRBV5-5 with TRBJ1-4; D is perhaps TRBD1 (5 bases). Trimming cost V 4 bases and J 4 bases, with 14 bases left between them. CDR1 is SGHKS and CDR2 is YYEKEE in the germline V gene (reference sequence). The CDR3 consists of 15 residues. Here the CDR3 DNA reads TGTGCCAGCAGCCCTGATGCAGACAGTAATGAAAAACTGTTTTTT. Its protein is CASSPDADSNEKLFF.

This chain links TRBV5-6 with TRBJ1-1; D gene uncertain. V gave up 2 bases and J gave up 1 base, with 9 bases separating them. The CDR3 runs 14 residues. Germline V CDR1 and CDR2: SGHDT, YYEEEE. The CDR3: CASSFRSWNTEAFF. CDR3 in DNA: TGTGCCAGCAGCTTTCGTAGTTGGAACACTGAAGCTTTCTTT.

This clone was counted a single time. The chain uses TRBV5-1 and TRBJ2-3; D not certain. CDR1 and CDR2 (germline): SGHRS, YFSETQ. Trimming left V 4 bases short and J 2 bases short, with 11 bases between. CDR3 size: 14 residues. The CDR3 DNA follows: TGCGCCAGCAGCCCCGGCGGATACACAGATACGCAGTATTTT. Protein: CASSPGGYTDTQYF. Full variable domain (rest looked up from reference TRBV5-1 and TRBJ2-3): KAGVTQTPRYLIKTRGQQVTLSCSPISGHRSVSWYQQTPGQGLQFLFEYFSETQRNKGNFPGRFSGRQFSNSRSEMNVSTLELGDSALYLCASSPGGYTDTQYFGPGTRLTVL.

This rearrangement joins TRBV19 to TRBJ1-2, with 8 nucleotides matching TRBD1. V lost 0 bases to trimming and J lost 3 bases; unmatched junction nucleotides: 3. Germline V CDR1 and CDR2: LNHDA, SQIVND (reference sequence). The CDR3 runs to 15 residues. CDR3 amino acids: CASSIDPGQDYGYTF. In DNA form, the CDR3 reads TGTGCCAGTAGTATAGATCCGGGACAGGACTATGGCTACACCTTC. Complete variable domain (other parts from reference TRBV19 and TRBJ1-2): DGGITQSPKYLFRKEGQNVTLSCEQNLNHDAMYWYRQDPGQGLRLIYYSQIVNDFQKGDIAEGYSVSREKKESFPLTVTSAQKNPTAFYLCASSIDPGQDYGYTFGSGTRLTVV.

This clone was counted between two and nine times. The chain couples TRBV5-1 to TRBJ2-6; 12 nucleotides line up with TRBD2. This CDR3 contains 18 residues. V was pared by 2 bases and J by 2 bases, with 5 bases of the junction left unmatched. Germline V lookup: CDR1 SGHRS, CDR2 YFSETQ. The CDR3 DNA is TGCGCCAGCAGCTTTCGACTAGCGGGAGCTACTGGGGCCAACGTCCTGACTTTC. Translated: CASSFRLAGATGANVLTF.

The gene calls are TRBV19 and TRBJ2-5; 13 nucleotides match TRBD2. CDR3 length: 18 amino acids. V lost 4 bases, J lost 7 bases, and 15 bases stayed unmatched. Germline CDR1 reads LNHDA; CDR2 reads SQIVND (reference sequence). In DNA, the CDR3 is TGTGCCAGTAGTACCGGGACTAGCGGGAATTTGAAGCGCGGGACCCAGTACTTC. Its translation is CASSTGTSGNLKRGTQYF.

In this sample, this clone turned up a few times. The J gene is TRBJ2-1, the V gene TRBV18, with 11 bases lining up with TRBD2. With 2 bases clipped from V and 6 bases from J, the junction kept 6 bases outside the gene matches. Germline values: CDR1 KGHSH, CDR2 LQKENI. The CDR3 runs 16 residues. The CDR3 spells CASSPGLAGGGNEQFF. DNA of the CDR3: TGTGCCAGCTCACCAGGGCTAGCGGGAGGAGGCAATGAGCAGTTCTTC.

The chain has TRBV9 and TRBJ2-5, with 10 bases identical to TRBD2. The CDR3 runs to 14 residues. Looked up from germline, CDR1 is SGDLS and CDR2 is YYNGEE. V trimming: 3 bases; J trimming: 5 bases; junction bases outside the gene matches: 4. The CDR3 reads CASSGQRGGETQYF. The CDR3, as DNA: TGTGCCAGCAGCGGGCAGCGGGGGGGGGAGACCCAGTACTTC.

The chain combines TRBV4-2 with TRBJ1-1; D is perhaps TRBD1 (5 bases). CDR3 length: 14 amino acids. Germline CDR1 LGHNA, CDR2 YNFKEQ. Trimming removed 2 bases at V and 6 bases at J, with 13 bases between. The CDR3 region is CASSQRDSGSEAFF. In DNA form, the CDR3 reads TGTGCCAGCAGCCAAAGGGACTCGGGTTCTGAAGCTTTCTTT.

The rearrangement links TRBV15 to TRBJ2-2, with 10 nucleotides matching TRBD2. This CDR3 region has 16 residues. V lost 5 bases to trimming and J lost 4 bases; unmatched junction nucleotides: 7. Germline assignment: CDR1 LNHNV and CDR2 YYDKDF (reference sequence). CDR3 residues: CATSPERGGVTGELFF. The CDR3 DNA sequence: TGTGCCACCAGCCCAGAGCGGGGGGGCGTCACCGGGGAGCTGTTTTTT.

This rearrangement joins TRBV5-6 to TRBJ1-3; D not resolved. Trimming removed 0 bases at V and 4 bases at J, with 8 bases between. CDR3 length equals 14 residues. Per the germline V gene, CDR1 is SGHDT and CDR2 is YYEEEE. CDR3 bases: TGTGCCAGCAGCTTGGGAGGGTTCGGAAACACCATATATTTT. It is translated as CASSLGGFGNTIYF.

The V gene is TRBV7-2, the J gene TRBJ2-5; TRBD1 might be the D (5 bases). The V gene's germline CDR1 is SGHTA and CDR2 FQGNSA. The V end was cut by 1 base, the J end by 2 bases, with 8 bases between. CDR3 size: 14 residues. CDR3 sequence reads: CASSLGQNQETQYF. DNA for the CDR3: TGTGCCAGCAGCTTAGGACAGAATCAAGAGACCCAGTACTTC.

The chain is built from TRBV5-1 and TRBJ2-2; 14 nucleotides match TRBD2. Germline CDR1 reads SGHRS; CDR2 reads YFSETQ. The CDR3 is made up of 15 amino acids. With 3 bases clipped from V and 7 bases from J, the junction kept 2 bases outside the gene matches. The CDR3 loop reads CASSSGLAGVGELFF. The CDR3 DNA sequence: TGCGCCAGCAGCTCGGGACTAGCGGGAGTCGGGGAGCTGTTTTTT.

The rearrangement joins TRBV19 to TRBJ2-7, with TRBD2 identical over 11 bases. The CDR3 loop spans 14 amino acids. V was clipped by 5 bases and J by 4 bases; unmatched bases: 4. Germline CDR1 reads LNHDA; CDR2 reads SQIVND (reference sequence). CDR3: CASSAGTSGYEQYF. The CDR3 DNA reads as TGTGCCAGTAGTGCCGGGACTAGCGGTTACGAGCAGTACTTC.

The chain combines TRBV11-1 with TRBJ1-2; D gene unclear. The germline CDR1 and CDR2 sequences are SGHAT and FQDESV (reference sequence). V dropped 3 bases and J dropped 5 bases, with 10 bases sitting between them. The CDR3 runs 13 residues. Here the CDR3 reads CASSFRFGYGYTF. DNA of the CDR3: TGTGCCAGCAGCTTCAGGTTTGGGTATGGCTACACCTTC.

This chain links TRBV5-1 with TRBJ1-2; D is possibly TRBD1 (6 bases). V gave up 3 bases and J gave up 4 bases, with 19 bases separating them. The CDR3 spans 16 residues. Germline CDR1 is SGHRS and CDR2 is YFSETQ. The CDR3 DNA sequence: TGCGCCAGCAGCTCAGGACCGGGACAAGGGAGCTATGGCTACACCTTC. Residues: CASSSGPGQGSYGYTF.

The chain has TRBV6-1 and TRBJ2-5; 7 bases fit TRBD1. Trimming removed 2 bases from V and 5 bases from J; junction bases left unmatched: 5. CDR1 and CDR2 from the germline V gene are MNHNS and SASEGT. The CDR3 spans 14 residues. As DNA, the CDR3 is TGTGCCAGCAGTGAATGGGGCAGGGGGGAGACCCAGTACTTC. Protein: CASSEWGRGETQYF.